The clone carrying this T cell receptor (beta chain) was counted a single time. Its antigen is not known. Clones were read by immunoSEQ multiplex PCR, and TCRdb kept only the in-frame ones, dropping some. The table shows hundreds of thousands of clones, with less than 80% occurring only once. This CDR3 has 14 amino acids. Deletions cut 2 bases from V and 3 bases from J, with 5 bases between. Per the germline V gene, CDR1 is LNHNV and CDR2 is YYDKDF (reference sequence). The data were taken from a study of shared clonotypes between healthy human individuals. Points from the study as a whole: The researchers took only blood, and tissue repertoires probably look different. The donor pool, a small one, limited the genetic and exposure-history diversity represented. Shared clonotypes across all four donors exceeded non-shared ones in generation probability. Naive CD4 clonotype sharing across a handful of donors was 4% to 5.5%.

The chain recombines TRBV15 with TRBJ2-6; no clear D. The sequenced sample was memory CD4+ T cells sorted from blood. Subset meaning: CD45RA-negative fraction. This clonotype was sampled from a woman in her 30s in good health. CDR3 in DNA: TGTGCCACCAGCAGACAATATGGGGCCAACGTCCTGACTTTC. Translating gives CATSRQYGANVLTF.